This T cell receptor (beta chain) stems from a study of blood T cell repertoires in COVID-19. Background on the study: In each case, the material was cDNA or gDNA derived from T cells, B-cell-depleted T cells, or PBMCs.

Clones were read by immunoSEQ multiplex PCR, and TCRdb kept only the in-frame ones, dropping some. Altogether approximately 83,000 clones are present, about 75% being singletons, with the ten largest covering roughly a tenth. Specimen: peripheral blood. The clonotype was recovered from an elderly woman with acute or convalescent COVID-19.

The CDR3 is CASLPGQVSYEQYF. DNA of the CDR3: TGTGCCAGCCTACCGGGACAGGTCTCCTACGAGCAGTACTTC. This chain joins TRBV6-5 and TRBJ2-7, with TRBD1 identical over 8 bases. With 8 bases clipped from V and 0 bases from J, the junction kept 6 bases outside the gene matches. Germline V lookup: CDR1 MNHEY, CDR2 SVGAGI. The CDR3 is 14 residues long.